What follows are 13 T cell receptor beta chains derived from one specimen sequenced in a study of blood T cell repertoires in COVID-19. TCRdb's copy holds only in-frame clones and misses some; the assay was immunoSEQ multiplex PCR. Altogether about 480,000 clones are present, 70% to 90% being singletons, with the ten largest covering around 1.9%. What was sequenced was PBMCs or T cells enriched from blood (not recorded which). The source of these receptors is a woman aged 40 to 50 who had recovered from COVID-19.

This chain joins TRBV11-2 and TRBJ2-5; 7 nucleotides align to TRBD2. V lost 5 bases and J lost 5; bases outside the gene matches: 5. This CDR3 spans 13 amino acids. Germline V CDR1 and CDR2: SGHAT, FQNNGV. The CDR3: CASSPSREETQYF. CDR3 nucleotides: TGTGCCAGCAGCCCCTCGCGGGAGGAGACCCAGTACTTC.

The genes are TRBV5-1 and TRBJ1-1; tentative D call: TRBD1 (6 bases). The V gene lost 4 bases and the J gene lost 4 bases, with 14 bases spanning the gap. The CDR3 is 14 residues long. CDR1 is SGHRS, CDR2 YFSETQ, per germline. The CDR3 sequence: CASSLTGLGTEAFF. The CDR3 nucleotides are TGCGCCAGCAGCCTAACAGGGTTGGGCACTGAAGCTTTCTTT.

The chain uses TRBV6-1 and TRBJ2-7; 7 bases fit TRBD1. CDR1 is MNHNS and CDR2 is SASEGT in the germline V gene. The V and J ends lost 1 base and 1 base, in that order; junction bases with no gene match: 13. The CDR3 has 18 residues. CDR3 nucleotide sequence: TGTGCCAGCAGTGAAGTTGGGACAGCCGGATACCTTTCCTACGAGCAGTACTTC. This encodes CASSEVGTAGYLSYEQYF.

This clone has only a few counts. This chain connects TRBV10-3 to TRBJ1-1, with 7 bases matching TRBD1. Trimming removed 4 bases from V and 2 bases from J; junction bases left unmatched: 13. This CDR3 contains 17 residues. Germline assignment: CDR1 ENHRY and CDR2 SYGVKD. CDR3 sequence (DNA): TGTGCCATCAGTGCTCGGACAGGTTTGGGGGACAACACTGAAGCTTTCTTT. Translated: CAISARTGLGDNTEAFF.

The gene calls are TRBV30 and TRBJ2-5; 9 bases line up with TRBD1. CDR3 size: 14 residues. Germline CDR1 is GTSNPN and CDR2 is SVGIG (reference sequence). The junction had 8 bases not matched to a gene; V was cut back by 4 bases and J by 5 bases. CDR3 nucleotide sequence: TGTGCCTGGATGGGACAGGGAAGGTCGGAGACCCAGTACTTC. This gives the protein CAWMGQGRSETQYF.

There are a few counts of this clone. This chain uses TRBV12-3 or TRBV12-4 with TRBJ1-1; perhaps TRBD1 as D (5 bases). This CDR3 is 11 amino acids long. V lost 10 bases and J lost 7, with 13 bases in between. DNA of the CDR3: TGTGCCACCTCCGCAGGGTATGAAGCTTTCTTT. Its translation: CATSAGYEAFF.

The CDR3 sequence is CASRTGLLNTGELFF. Written as DNA, the CDR3 is TGTGCCAGCAGGACGGGACTTCTTAACACCGGGGAGCTGTTTTTT. This chain joins TRBV7-2 and TRBJ2-2; D might be TRBD2 (6 bases). The CDR3 sequence is 15 residues long. Germline V lookup: CDR1 SGHTA, CDR2 FQGNSA. V lost 6 bases to trimming and J lost 2 bases, with 13 bases between them.

This chain uses TRBV7-9 with TRBJ2-5; 8 nucleotides match TRBD2. CDR1 SEHNR and CDR2 FQNEAQ come from the germline V gene (reference sequence). V trimming: 7 bases; J trimming: 4 bases; junction bases outside the gene matches: 14. This CDR3 comprises 16 residues. This chain's CDR3 is CASTPAAGGIPETQYF. Written as DNA, the CDR3 is TGTGCCAGCACCCCTGCGGCGGGAGGTATCCCAGAGACCCAGTACTTC.

This clone appeared once. The chain carries TRBV5-1 and TRBJ1-1, with 8 bases identical to TRBD1. The length of the CDR3 is 14 residues. V gave up 5 bases and J gave up 4 bases; unmatched junction bases: 7. Germline assignment: CDR1 SGHRS and CDR2 YFSETQ. CDR3 loop: CASRPNRGGTEAFF. Here the CDR3 DNA reads TGCGCCAGCAGACCGAACAGGGGGGGCACTGAAGCTTTCTTT.

The table lists this clone with a count of one. CDR3 residues: CASSQFTGAPTEAFF. The CDR3 region has the DNA TGCGCCAGCAGCCAATTTACAGGGGCCCCCACTGAAGCTTTCTTT. The chain has TRBV4-3 and TRBJ1-1, with 7 bases fitting TRBD1. CDR1 is LGHNA and CDR2 is YSLEER in the germline V gene. V lost 2 bases and J lost 4; bases outside the gene matches: 7. The CDR3 is 15 residues long.

The sample holds one count of this clone. The gene calls are TRBV7-2 and TRBJ1-6, with 7 bases fitting TRBD1. CDR1 SGHTA and CDR2 FQGNSA come from the germline V gene. Unmatched junction bases numbered 5, after V lost 1 base and J lost 5 bases. The CDR3 contains 16 residues. The CDR3 spells CASSLEARGNNSPLHF. In nucleotides, the CDR3 is TGTGCCAGCAGCTTAGAAGCCAGGGGGAATAATTCACCCCTCCACTTT.

The rearrangement uses TRBV19 and TRBJ1-1; D ambiguous. Germline V gives CDR1 LNHDA, CDR2 SQIVND (reference sequence). The germline V and J ends were trimmed by 6 bases and 7 bases, with 9 bases remaining between them. This CDR3 comprises 11 residues. CDR3 coding DNA: TGTGCCAGTAGCAAATTCTATGAAGCTTTCTTT. It codes for CASSKFYEAFF. Together with reference TRBV19 and TRBJ1-1, the CDR3 gives the full variable domain: DGGITQSPKYLFRKEGQNVTLSCEQNLNHDAMYWYRQDPGQGLRLIYYSQIVNDFQKGDIAEGYSVSREKKESFPLTVTSAQKNPTAFYLCASSKFYEAFFGQGTRLTVV.

The chain combines TRBV5-1 with TRBJ2-5; tentative D call: TRBD1 (5 bases). CDR1 and CDR2 from the germline V gene are SGHRS and YFSETQ. There are 15 residues in the CDR3. V was shortened by 4 bases and J by 3 bases, with 16 bases between the two germline ends. CDR3 in DNA: TGCGCCAGCAGCCCCGACCGCAGGGCTGAAGAGACCCAGTACTTC. This encodes CASSPDRRAEETQYF.